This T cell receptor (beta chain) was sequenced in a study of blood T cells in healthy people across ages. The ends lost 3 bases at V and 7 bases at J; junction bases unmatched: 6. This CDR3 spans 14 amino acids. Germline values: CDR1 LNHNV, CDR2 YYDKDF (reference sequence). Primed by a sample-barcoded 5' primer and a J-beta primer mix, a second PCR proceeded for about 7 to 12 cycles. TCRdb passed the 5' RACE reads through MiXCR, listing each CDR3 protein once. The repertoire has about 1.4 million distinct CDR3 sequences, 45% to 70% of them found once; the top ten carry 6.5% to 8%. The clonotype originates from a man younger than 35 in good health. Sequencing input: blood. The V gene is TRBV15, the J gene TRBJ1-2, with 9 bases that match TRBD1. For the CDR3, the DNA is TGTGCCACCAGCAGGCCGGGACAGGGCTTTGGCTACACCTTC. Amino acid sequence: CATSRPGQGFGYTF.